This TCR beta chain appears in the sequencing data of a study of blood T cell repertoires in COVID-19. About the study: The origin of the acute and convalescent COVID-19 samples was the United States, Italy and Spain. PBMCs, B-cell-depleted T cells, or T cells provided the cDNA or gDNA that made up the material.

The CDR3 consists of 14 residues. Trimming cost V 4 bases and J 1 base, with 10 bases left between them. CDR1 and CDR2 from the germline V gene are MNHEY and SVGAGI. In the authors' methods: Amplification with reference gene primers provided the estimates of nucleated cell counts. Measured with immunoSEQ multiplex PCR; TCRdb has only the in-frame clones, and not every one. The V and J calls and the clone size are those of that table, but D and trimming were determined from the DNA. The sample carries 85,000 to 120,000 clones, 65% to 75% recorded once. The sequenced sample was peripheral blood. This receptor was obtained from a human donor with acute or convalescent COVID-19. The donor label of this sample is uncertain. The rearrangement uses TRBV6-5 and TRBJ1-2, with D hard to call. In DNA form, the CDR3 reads TGTGCCAGCAGTTCTGGAGGGATTAACTATGGCTACACCTTC. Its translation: CASSSGGINYGYTF.